Presented here are 6 T cell receptor beta chains from one specimen sequenced in a study of low-dose radiotherapy and immunotherapy resistance in tumors. TCR amplification involved about 19 PCR cycles with a constant-region primer and V-primer adapter. TCRdb fed the reads into MiXCR, producing one record per CDR3 protein. The sample includes tens of thousands of distinct CDR3 sequences, roughly 10% seen only once; the top ten take approximately 6.2%. Time point noted: before trial treatment. The sequencing used PBMCs, collected before treatment. These receptors originate from a female donor with ovarian cancer.

The chain has TRBV6-6 and TRBJ2-1; 7 nucleotides line up with TRBD1. Germline CDR1 MNHNY, CDR2 SVGAGI (reference sequence). This CDR3 is built from 14 residues. V trimming: 7 bases; J trimming: 8 bases; junction bases outside the gene matches: 11. The CDR3 reads CASKIAGGRDEQFF. CDR3 nucleotide sequence: TGTGCCAGCAAGATTGCAGGGGGACGAGATGAGCAGTTCTTC.

The table lists this clonotype with many counts. The chain uses TRBV25-1 and TRBJ2-1; 7 bases fit TRBD1. The length of the CDR3 is 16 residues. Germline V gene lookup returns CDR1 MGHDK and CDR2 SYGVNS. Trimming removed 6 bases from V and 0 bases from J; junction bases left unmatched: 8. CDR3 DNA sequence: TGTGCCAGCAGCACTACAGGGGCAGCCTCCTACAATGAGCAGTTCTTC. Protein: CASSTTGAASYNEQFF.

This clonotype has a count of ten or more. This chain uses TRBV7-2 with TRBJ2-3, with D tentatively TRBD2 (6 bases). Germline values: CDR1 SGHTA, CDR2 FQGNSA. The CDR3 has 17 residues. The V end lost 0 bases, the J end lost 2 bases, and 15 bases lay between the germline ends. The CDR3 reads CASSLALGGTFTDTQYF. In DNA form, the CDR3 reads TGTGCCAGCAGCTTAGCGCTTGGCGGGACCTTCACAGATACGCAGTATTTT. Using reference TRBV7-2 and TRBJ2-3 for the parts outside the CDR3, the full variable domain is GAGVSQSPSNKVTEKGKDVELRCDPISGHTALYWYRQSLGQGLEFLIYFQGNSAPDKSGLPSDRFSAERTGGSVSTLTIQRTQQEDSAVYLCASSLALGGTFTDTQYFGPGTRLTVL.

This clonotype was recorded at least ten times. The J gene is TRBJ2-5, the V gene TRBV12-3 or TRBV12-4, with 11 nucleotides matching TRBD2. The CDR3 is 16 amino acids. The junction had 5 bases not matched to a gene; V was cut back by 5 bases and J by 0 bases. CDR3 loop: CASSLRLAGNQETQYF. The DNA of the CDR3 is TGTGCCAGCAGTCTGAGACTAGCGGGAAACCAAGAGACCCAGTACTTC.

This clonotype was seen ten or more times. The rearrangement links TRBV5-1 to TRBJ2-7, with TRBD1 matching 9 bases. Germline CDR1 and CDR2: SGHRS and YFSETQ. Germline trimming cut 5 bases from V and 6 bases from J; bases unmatched to any gene: 9. CDR3 length: 14 amino acids. The CDR3 loop reads CASRSPGTGLEQYF. The DNA of the CDR3 is TGCGCCAGCAGATCTCCCGGGACAGGGCTCGAGCAGTACTTC.

As for this clonotype: A far bigger clonotype differs at one base, so this is likely a read error. The gene calls are TRBV2 and TRBJ2-7; 9 bases align to TRBD2. The V gene end was trimmed by 3 bases and the J gene end by 7 bases; junction bases not matched to a gene: 10. This CDR3 comprises 15 residues. Germline values: CDR1 SNHLY, CDR2 FYNNEI. CDR3 coding DNA: TGTGCCAGCAGTGAGTCACCTAGCGGGATAGGGGAGCAGTACTTC. This codes for CASSESPSGIGEQYF. Full variable domain (outside the CDR3, taken from reference TRBV2 and TRBJ2-7): EPEVTQTPSHQVTQMGQEVILRCVPISNHLYFYWYRQILGQKVEFLVSFYNNEISEKSEIFDDQFSVERPDGSNFTLKIRSTKLEDSAMYFCASSESPSGIGEQYFGPGTRLTVT.